The entry that follows covers one TCR beta chain sequence. The target antigen is unknown. This sample was taken from a study of Ad26.COV2.S vaccination and SARS-CoV-2 variants. The overall study: The authors gave Ad26.COV2.S intramuscularly, either once or twice 56 days apart.

General study findings and limits: The study found similar non-spike TCR breadth in vaccine and placebo recipients. Those who received the vaccine showed greater spike-specific TCR breadth than those given placebo.

Treatment in this sample: about 20 received Ad26.COV2.S at low or high dose, single or two shots; five or six received placebo; per-sample allocation not given. The samples were gathered on day 63 after the first injection of vaccine or placebo. This CDR3 contains 17 residues. Germline CDR1 MGHRA, CDR2 YSYEKL. Trimming left V 4 bases short and J 0 bases short, with 19 bases between. The repertoire was sequenced with immunoSEQ multiplex PCR; TCRdb's copy has only in-frame clones and lacks some. This table has roughly 320,000 clones, 70% to 90% appearing once. This TCR was recovered from a person aged 18-65 years who received the Ad26.COV2.S COVID-19 vaccine or a placebo. V gene TRBV4-1 combines with J gene TRBJ2-7, with a weak D call TRBD2 (6 bases). This specimen consisted of peripheral blood, obtained in a trial of Ad26.COV2.S vaccine versus placebo. CDR3 coding DNA: TGCGCCAGCAGCCTCAAGATCCGTCAGGGAGGCTCCTACGAGCAGTACTTC. Translation gives CASSLKIRQGGSYEQYF.